A selection of T cell receptor beta chains follows, all from one sample in a study of blood T cell repertoires in COVID-19. Some clones are missing from TCRdb's copy, which holds only in-frame ones; the method was immunoSEQ multiplex PCR. The table records about 100,000 clones, about 80% of them present only once. The source material was peripheral blood. These receptors were collected from a man between 65 and 80 years old with active or convalescent COVID-19. CDR3s include the opening cysteine and the closing phenylalanine or tryptophan. The order of the fields is V gene, D gene, J gene, clone size, CDR3 protein, CDR3 DNA. D genes are given only for firm matches. Clone size appears in some rows only: once, few, many, or a class for an expanded clone.

>TRBV28|TRBD1|TRBJ2-7|few
CASRTGGQSSYEQYF
TGTGCCAGCAGAACAGGGGGGCAGTCCTCCTACGAGCAGTACTTC
>TRBV7-9|NA|TRBJ1-1|NA
CASSLGRITGGAFF
TGTGCCAGCAGCTTAGGACGGATCACCGGGGGAGCTTTCTTT
>TRBV7-9|NA|TRBJ2-7|NA
CASSLVTGAYEQYF
TGTGCCAGCAGCTTAGTAACGGGAGCGTACGAGCAGTACTTC
>TRBV12-5|NA|TRBJ1-4|NA
CASGSVSKLFF
TGTGCTAGTGGTTCAGTCTCAAAACTGTTTTTT
>TRBV7-9|TRBD1|TRBJ1-5|NA
CASSRTGDEPQHF
TGTGCCAGCAGCCGGACAGGGGATGAGCCCCAGCATTTT
>TRBV24-1|TRBD1|TRBJ2-6|NA
CATSEWGTGGKKISGANVLTF
TGTGCCACCAGTGAATGGGGGACAGGGGGCAAAAAGATCTCTGGGGCCAACGTCCTGACTTTC
>TRBV11-1|NA|TRBJ2-5|NA
CASSPHDQGFETQYF
TGTGCCAGCAGCCCACACGACCAGGGTTTCGAGACCCAGTACTTC
>TRBV4-1|TRBD1|TRBJ2-5|NA
CASSQGVYRGRKETQYF
TGCGCCAGCAGCCAAGGAGTTTACAGGGGGCGAAAAGAGACCCAGTACTTC
>TRBV9|NA|TRBJ1-1|NA
CASSVVEKNTEAFF
TGTGCCAGCAGCGTAGTTGAGAAGAACACTGAAGCTTTCTTT
>TRBV11-1|TRBD2|TRBJ2-7|NA
CASSFQRGPYEQYF
TGTGCCAGCAGCTTTCAGCGGGGACCCTACGAGCAGTACTTC
>TRBV9|TRBD1|TRBJ1-2|NA
CASSPRTGVEGYGYTF
TGTGCCAGCAGCCCAAGGACAGGTGTAGAAGGCTATGGCTACACCTTC
>TRBV6-5|NA|TRBJ2-1|few
CASTRPGSYNEQFF
TGTGCCAGCACCAGGCCTGGCTCCTACAATGAGCAGTTCTTC
>TRBV13|NA|TRBJ1-1|NA
CASSSQGLMNTEAFF
TGTGCCAGCAGCAGCCAGGGTCTCATGAACACTGAAGCTTTCTTT
>TRBV27|TRBD1|TRBJ1-6|NA
CASSSLVGTGATYNSPLHF
TGTGCCAGCAGTTCGTTAGTGGGGACAGGGGCCACCTATAATTCACCCCTCCACTTT
>TRBV7-9|TRBD1|TRBJ1-2|NA
CASSLMGQGRGYGYTF
TGTGCCAGCAGCTTAATGGGACAGGGACGGGGATATGGCTACACCTTC
>TRBV2|TRBD1|TRBJ2-7|NA
CASRGTRTGLHYEQYF
TGTGCCAGCAGGGGGACACGGACAGGGCTCCACTACGAGCAGTACTTC
>TRBV14|NA|TRBJ2-3|NA
CASSQPLRDYTDTQYF
TGTGCCAGCAGCCAACCCCTACGGGATTACACAGATACGCAGTATTTT
>TRBV5-4|NA|TRBJ2-5|NA
CASRTSAGRQETQYF
TGTGCCAGCAGGACTTCCGCGGGTCGACAAGAGACCCAGTACTTC